This T cell receptor beta chain was sequenced for a study of cytomegalovirus exposure and HLA in healthy donors (dated by TCRdb to the late 2010s). As for the study more broadly: An earlier analysis of approximately 550 of the donors reported about 250 Gb of sequence data and 117 million unique TCR beta sequences from 190 million or so T cells. The study aimed to test whether signatures of past pathogen exposure could be identified by cataloging public T cell receptors. Using immunosequencing, the study profiled T cell repertoires from 500 to 800 subjects and related those repertoires to cytomegalovirus serostatus. To predict cytomegalovirus infection status, the study combined high-throughput TCR immunosequencing, statistical association of individual TCRs with disease status, and machine learning. Among about 390 genotyped donors of the cohort, an average of about 240,000 unique TCR beta nucleotide sequences were sequenced per donor, roughly 18% of them non-productive. Genome-wide SNP genotypes for about 55% of the roughly 670 donors were used in a later genetic analysis, which treated that subset as a discovery cohort. The later analysis used no new phenotypic data to find candidate immune exposures, relying instead on TCR beta sequences and their occurrence across donors. The number of typed donors differed by locus: about 620-630 for A, B, C, DRB1 and DQB1; 522 for DQA1; 606 for DPA1; and around 470 for DPB1. Class I and class II HLA loci were covered by the typing at four-digit resolution. Roughly 5 DR-DQ haplotypes were treated as single units for association and clustering because of strong linkage in the cohort. Of the roughly 400 genotyped donors, 75% to 85% were placed in the genetic ancestry cluster associated with self-reported Caucasian donors. A later analysis re-examined previously published TCR beta repertoires from more than 650 donors and added high-resolution HLA genotyping to investigate patterns of TCR occurrence. Around 300 gigabases of sequencing data and tens of millions of unique TCR sequences were included in an early release covering roughly 700 HLA-typed donors. Donor age, sex, ethnicity and CMV serostatus were compiled alongside the repertoire data. In addition to the first cohort of roughly 670 subjects, a separate validation cohort of 120 different subjects was used. Every repertoire in the discovery cohort had been generated on one and the same sequencing platform. An earlier analysis of several hundred of the donors used high-throughput TCR beta sequencing to judge whether each TCR beta V gene segment behaved as functional or pseudogenic. Broader findings and caveats from the paper: Only TCR beta chains were sequenced in this cohort, and the absence of alpha or paired-chain data limited detectable features. In a later analysis, HLA-associated TCR beta chains were found to be more clonally expanded and to have lower generation probabilities than equally common non-associated chains. Assigning TCR associations to individual alleles was difficult when HLA alleles, especially DR and DQ, strongly co-occurred. According to the authors, the approach could potentially be generalized to other disease states and immunological phenotypes. Presence/absence analyses assumed roughly uniform sequencing depth across donors, an assumption that may not hold. Approximately 16 rarely observed V segments, including chromosome 9 orphons, were excluded from the earlier analysis of about 500 of the donors because counts were too low. In a later analysis, the rate of TCR association differed among HLA loci, with DRB1 alleles having the most associated TCRs and HLA-C alleles having the fewest. A few of the identified cytomegalovirus-associated TCR beta chains were confirmed in vitro to be specific for cytomegalovirus antigens. Most TCR sequences were observed very rarely across donors, whereas some public TCRs were present in many individuals. A further reported finding was that TCR beta sequences accurately predicted the HLA-A and HLA-B alleles for most subjects in the first cohort. A later genetic analysis associated a missense DCLRE1C variant with V-gene and J-gene trimming of TCR beta chains, and an independent cohort replicated the association. According to a later genetic analysis, donors in an Asian-associated ancestry cluster had fewer N-insertions in productive TCRs than the approximately 670-donor mean. Some IMGT-functional V segments, including TRBV6-2 and TRBV6-3, could not be told apart with the 87-base-pair reads, so those segments were excluded. Correlated functional status among segregating V segments might reflect linkage disequilibrium, but an unknown experimental factor could not be ruled out. Because HLA typing was missing for some donors at each locus, association tests included only the typed subset. In an earlier analysis of some 550 of the donors, most TCR beta V segments were observed in productive rearrangements about 87% or about 30% of the time, broadly matching IMGT annotations. The sequencing pipeline was judged likely to have produced a cluster of highly shared sequence variants as a technical artifact. For the cohort, immune exposure information was limited to CMV serostatus. Several of the top co-occurrence clusters appeared to be linked to parvovirus B19, influenza, CMV and Epstein-Barr virus, according to a later analysis. The study listed 164 TCR beta chains as associated with cytomegalovirus. A later analysis associated about 17,000 TCR beta sequences with specific HLA alleles at a false discovery rate of 0.05. Cytomegalovirus status was reported to be diagnosed by the classifier with high specificity and sensitivity in both the original and validation cohorts. A later analysis found that most CMV-associated TCR beta chains appeared HLA-restricted, with HLA associations seemingly driven largely by CMV exposure.

Trimming costs V 0 bases and J 5 bases, and their ends lie 13 bases apart. Looking up the germline V gene (reference sequence) yields CDR1 LNHNV and CDR2 YYDKDF. From the cysteine through the phenylalanine, the CDR3 covers 15 amino acids. Just CDR3 DNA is preserved here, 45 bases in frame from base 1. Libraries were made using the immunoSEQ multiplex PCR assay. For the multiplex PCR, a mixture combining 60 forward primers for TCR Vbeta segments and 13 reverse primers for TCR Jbeta segments was used. A multiplex PCR assay on genomic DNA amplified the CDR3 region of rearranged TCR beta genes. Amplified TCR beta libraries were sequenced as 87-base-pair reads on the Illumina HiSeq System. Per the source publication's procedure: Across the 670 or so repertoires, a later analysis counted 78 million or so unique TCR beta chains, 9.5 million to 13 million of which were shared by at least two donors. A nearest-neighbor algorithm error-corrected the raw reads and collapsed the reads into unique sequences, merging closely related sequences to remove PCR and sequencing errors. V, D and J gene segments were assigned by aligning CDR3 sequences to IMGT reference sequences. For a sequence to be retained, a match of at least six nucleotides to both a V gene segment and a J gene segment was required. A rearrangement counted as productive if the CDR3 had no stop codons and remained in frame with V and J, and every other rearrangement counted as non-productive. Following IMGT convention, CDR3 was defined as the stretch from the second conserved V-encoded cysteine up to the conserved J-encoded phenylalanine. In an earlier analysis of roughly 580 of the donors, sequences lacking an unambiguous match to a single V gene segment were excluded. In an earlier analysis of roughly 500 of the donors, V segments were called functional above 56.7% productive rearrangements and were called segregating when the between-donor standard deviation exceeded 5%. To diagnose cytomegalovirus status from the catalog of TCR beta chain sequences, a statistical classification framework was built. In a later analysis, V and J genes were assigned by comparing TCR nucleotide sequences against IMGT/GENE-DB human TR gene sequences. The TCRdist pipeline was used in a later analysis to assign CDR3 sequences and most-parsimonious VDJ recombination scenarios. In a later analysis, each TCR beta chain was defined by its CDR3 amino acid sequence together with its V-gene family, and reads without a unique V-gene family were excluded. A later analysis removed 500 to 650 highly shared, low-generation-probability nucleotide sequences to deal with suspected cross-contamination and a sequencing artifact. A later analysis calculated a clonal expansion index for each public chain from normalized within-repertoire ranks of inferred template counts. In a later analysis, generation probabilities were computed with a VDJ recombination model fitted to out-of-frame rearrangements, and the resulting probabilities were checked against IGoR. A later analysis scored TCR-TCR, TCR-HLA and TCR-CMV co-occurrence with hypergeometric tests, applying a repertoire-size bias correction to TCR pairs. A later analysis estimated false discovery rates by permuting HLA or CMV assignments 20 times. In a later analysis, co-occurring TCRs were grouped using DBSCAN, with TCRdist sequence similarity added in when clustering inside HLA-allele-positive subsets. For co-occurrence clustering, repertoires with fewer than 30,000 or more than 120,000 public chains were excluded, along with 4 to 6 repertoires with anomalous nucleotide sharing. This immuneACCESS table, as held by TCRdb, lists in-frame sequences with V and J called but not all clones. Of the missing ones, under half trace to an unresolved V gene in checked studies; the others have no known cause. D and trimming were read from the DNA, whereas the V and J calls and clone size are those reported in that table. Across this sample there are roughly 170,000 clones, with about 84% seen only once. Of the sample, roughly 5% falls within the top ten clones.

Comment on this clone: It lacks a known antigen. No qualities accompany the bases; no much larger clone lies one base away.

The cohort comprised some 680 healthy bone marrow donors. At the time of sampling, all cohort members were nominally healthy, though unrecorded immune exposures were likely present. The donor tested CMV seronegative and was one of the 352 seronegative cohort members. Each donor provided a peripheral blood sample, and peripheral blood mononuclear cells were used for TCR beta sequencing. The Qiagen DNeasy Blood Extraction Kit was used to extract genomic DNA from the blood cell samples. The sequence was collected from a man aged 18 to 35 in good health and CMV-seronegative. Sequenced: PBMCs. Recombination connected TRBV15 to TRBJ2-5; TRBD1 is possibly the D segment (6 matching bases). The base sequence is TGTGCCACCAGCAGAGATTCAGGGGCCCAGGAGACCCAGTACTTC. Its protein product is CATSRDSGAQETQYF.